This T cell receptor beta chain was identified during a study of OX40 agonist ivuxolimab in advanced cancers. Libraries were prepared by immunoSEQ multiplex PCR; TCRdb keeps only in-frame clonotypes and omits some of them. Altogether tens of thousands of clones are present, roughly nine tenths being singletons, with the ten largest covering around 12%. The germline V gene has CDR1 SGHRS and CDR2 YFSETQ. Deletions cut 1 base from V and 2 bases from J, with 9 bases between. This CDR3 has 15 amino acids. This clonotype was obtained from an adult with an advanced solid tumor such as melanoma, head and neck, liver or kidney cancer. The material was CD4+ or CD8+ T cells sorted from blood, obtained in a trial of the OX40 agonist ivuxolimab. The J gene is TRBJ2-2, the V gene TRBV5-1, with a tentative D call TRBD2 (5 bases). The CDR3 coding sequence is TGCGCCAGCAGCTTGCGGGGAACAAACACCGGGGAGCTGTTTTTT. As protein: CASSLRGTNTGELFF.